The present T cell receptor beta chain was sequenced within a study of cytotoxic CD8 clonotypes in ibrutinib-treated CLL. In the study overall: Mean per-sample yields comprised around 250,000 productive templates and 85,000 to 100,000 productive rearrangements. Whole-study findings and limits: At baseline, clonality was higher than in age-matched healthy donors and correlated with CD8+ counts. Sampling times (in sustained-remission versus progressing patients) were not the same. Clonality was higher at ibrutinib response and returned toward baseline at progression.

Note on this clone: Its antigen is unidentified.

The protocol was immunoSEQ multiplex PCR, while the TCRdb copy is restricted to in-frame clones and leaves out a portion. This sample carries about 92,000 clones, roughly three quarters of them seen once, and the ten largest clones take about 26%. The TCR was taken from a human donor with chronic lymphocytic leukemia. Sequencing was performed on PBMCs, taken after 24 months of ibrutinib treatment.

The CDR3 DNA reads as TGTGCCAGCAGCCCCGGGACAGCAGAAGCTTTCTTT. Protein: CASSPGTAEAFF. V usage is TRBV4-2 and J usage is TRBJ1-1; TRBD1 aligns across 7 bases. This CDR3 is built from 12 residues. Germline V lookup: CDR1 LGHNA, CDR2 YNFKEQ. Trimming cost V 4 bases and J 8 bases; bases outside gene matches: 4.